The rows below give T cell receptor beta chains drawn from one sample of a study of blood T cell repertoires in COVID-19. Assay: immunoSEQ multiplex PCR; the TCRdb copy retains only in-frame clones and omits some. The sample has 66,000 or so clones; just under 80% are singletons. Input material: peripheral blood. The receptors shown here come from a human donor in a cohort sampled during active COVID-19. Each CDR3 is given with its conserved first and last residue. A D gene is named only where the DNA matches it firmly.

NA	TRBJ2-5	TRBV28	CASRISRNQRETQYF
NA	TRBJ2-5	TRBV9	CASSVSLLGRTETQYF
NA	TRBJ1-5	TRBV6-5	CASSRDMGNQPQHF
NA	TRBJ2-3	TRBV19	CASSIGTERTDTQYF
TRBD1	TRBJ1-2	TRBV27	CASKNGDRVGGYTF
TRBD2	TRBJ2-1	TRBV4-2	CASSQGGSRTYNEQFF
TRBD1	TRBJ2-3	TRBV28	CASSSGQTSTDTQYF
NA	TRBJ2-5	TRBV21-1	CASSKATGDQETQYF
TRBD1	TRBJ1-2	TRBV18	CASSPSAGGDYGYTF
NA	TRBJ1-3	TRBV5-4	CASSLSPATESSGNTIYF
TRBD2	TRBJ2-1	TRBV7-3	CASSSGGYNEQFF
NA	TRBJ2-3	TRBV7-2	CASTSWGESTDTQYF
TRBD1	TRBJ2-7	TRBV6-1	CASSGYGTGDPGGYEQYF
NA	TRBJ2-2	TRBV18	CASSPDDSGELFF
TRBD1	TRBJ1-1	TRBV6-6	CASSYSPNRGRTEAFF
TRBD1	TRBJ1-5	TRBV9	CASSADRDNQPQHF
NA	TRBJ2-1	TRBV19	CASTSIGGSDTNEQFF
NA	TRBJ1-1	TRBV6-1	CASSESDSLNTEAFF